The TCR beta chain described here comes from a study of blood T cells in healthy people across ages. Sample-barcoded 5' priming and a J-beta primer mix drove a second PCR of about 6 to 12 cycles. Using its own MiXCR run on the 5' RACE reads, TCRdb lists one record per CDR3 protein. The sample records 550,000 to 750,000 distinct CDR3 sequences, under 25% being singletons. The CDR3 is 13 amino acids. The germline V gene has CDR1 MNHNY and CDR2 SVGAGI (reference sequence). V dropped 6 bases and J dropped 5; count of bases not matched to a gene: 0. The source material was blood. This sequence joins TRBV6-6 and TRBJ1-6; 8 positions match TRBD1. This clonotype was obtained from a man between 65 and 85 years old in good health. For the CDR3, the DNA is TGTGCCAGCAGGGGACAGGATAATTCACCCCTCCACTTT. It translates to CASRGQDNSPLHF.